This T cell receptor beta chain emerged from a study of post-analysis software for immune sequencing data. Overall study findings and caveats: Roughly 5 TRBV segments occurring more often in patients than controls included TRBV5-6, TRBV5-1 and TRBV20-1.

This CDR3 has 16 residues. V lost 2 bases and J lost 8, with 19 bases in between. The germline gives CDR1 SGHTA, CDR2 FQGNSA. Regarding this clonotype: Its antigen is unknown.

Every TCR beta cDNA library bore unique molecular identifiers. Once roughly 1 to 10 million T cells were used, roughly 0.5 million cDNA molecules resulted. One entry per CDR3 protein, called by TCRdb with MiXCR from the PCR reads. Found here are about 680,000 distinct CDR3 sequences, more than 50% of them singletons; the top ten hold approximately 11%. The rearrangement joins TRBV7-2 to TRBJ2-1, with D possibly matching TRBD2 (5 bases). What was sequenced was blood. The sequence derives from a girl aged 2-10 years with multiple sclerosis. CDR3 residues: CASSLKGRRGRDEQFF. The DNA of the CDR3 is TGTGCCAGCAGCTTAAAAGGGAGACGGGGTCGGGATGAGCAGTTCTTC.